This entry concerns a single TCR beta chain. Per germline, CDR1 ENHRY and CDR2 SYGVKD. The CDR3 is 14 amino acids. The junction had 3 bases not matched to a gene; V was cut back by 4 bases and J by 6 bases. PCR used 60 Vbeta primers and 13 Jbeta primers. The protocol was immunoSEQ multiplex PCR, while the TCRdb copy is restricted to in-frame clones and leaves out a portion. The sample includes around 190,000 clones, 74% of them seen just once. This specimen belongs to a study of cytomegalovirus exposure and HLA in healthy donors. This sequence originates from a woman in her thirties in good health and CMV-seropositive. Specimen: PBMCs. The J gene is TRBJ2-7, the V gene TRBV10-3; 13 positions match TRBD2. The CDR3 loop is CAISVTSGRGEQYF. The CDR3 DNA follows: TGTGCCATCAGTGTTACTAGCGGGAGGGGCGAGCAGTACTTC.